Presented here are 25 T cell receptor beta chains from one specimen sequenced in a study of CD8+ T cells in alopecia areata. cDNA serving as the sequencing template came from extracted, reverse transcribed RNA. Sequenced by immunoSEQ multiplex PCR; TCRdb stores in-frame clones only, minus some. The sample holds about 270,000 clones, over 45% seen once. The treatment here: oral pan-JAK inhibitor, 5-10 mg twice daily. Here the sequenced sample was CD4+ T cells sorted from blood, taken around week 54, from a patient treated with tofacitinib. The receptors derive from a human donor with alopecia areata.

J is TRBJ2-2 and V is TRBV15; 7 nucleotides match TRBD2. Per germline, CDR1 LNHNV and CDR2 YYDKDF (reference sequence). The CDR3 runs 14 residues. V trimming: 3 bases; J trimming: 6 bases; junction bases outside the gene matches: 4. The CDR3 DNA reads TGTGCCACCAGCAGGGGAGGGGTGGCCGGGGAGCTGTTTTTT. It codes for CATSRGGVAGELFF.

There are a few counts of this clone. The chain is built from TRBV7-2 and TRBJ2-7; the D gene could be TRBD1 or TRBD2 (5 bases each). The CDR3 is 15 amino acids. Germline V gene data show CDR1 as SGHTA and CDR2 as FQGNSA. V gave up 1 base and J gave up 2 bases, with 12 bases separating them. The CDR3 DNA follows: TGTGCCAGCAGCTTAGAAGGGACCGAAACCTACGAGCAGTACTTC. This encodes CASSLEGTETYEQYF.

This clone turned up a few times. The chain joins TRBV4-1 to TRBJ2-2; possibly TRBD1 for D (6 bases). The CDR3 is 15 amino acids. Trimming cost V 5 bases and J 7 bases, with 17 bases left between them. Germline values: CDR1 MGHRA, CDR2 YSYEKL. CDR3 protein: CASSTDYRVNGELFF. CDR3 bases: TGCGCCAGCAGCACAGATTACAGGGTTAACGGGGAGCTGTTTTTT.

The chain combines TRBV27 with TRBJ1-1, with D unresolved. The V gene's germline CDR1 is MNHEY and CDR2 SMNVEV (reference sequence). V was clipped by 0 bases and J by 1 base, with 9 bases between them. The CDR3 is 15 amino acids. Here the CDR3 DNA reads TGTGCCAGCAGTTTATCCCCAGCGGGGAACACTGAAGCTTTCTTT. It yields the protein CASSLSPAGNTEAFF.

V is TRBV18 and J is TRBJ1-2; unclear D gene. Trimming shortened V by 3 bases and J by 0 bases, and 11 bases separated the two germline ends. The length of the CDR3 is 15 residues. Germline lookup yields CDR1 KGHSH and CDR2 LQKENI. The chain's CDR3 is CASSPGDLANYGYTF. In DNA, the CDR3 is TGTGCCAGCTCACCTGGAGATCTAGCTAACTATGGCTACACCTTC.

The chain couples TRBV29-1 to TRBJ2-1; D is tentatively TRBD1 or TRBD2 (5 bases each). CDR1 and CDR2 from the germline V gene are SQVTM and ANQGSEA. Trimming took off 6 bases at V and 6 bases at J, with 12 bases between the two ends. The CDR3 extends over 12 amino acids. In nucleotides, the CDR3 is TGCAGCGTCTCATTGGGACCCAATGAGCAGTTCTTC. Translation gives CSVSLGPNEQFF.

This clone occurred a few times. One end of the junction varies from germline; a read error may be responsible. The CDR3 loop reads CASSPLAGPYNEQFF. CDR3 DNA sequence: TGTGCCAGCTCTCCACTAGCGGGACCTTACAATGAGCAGTTCTTC. The rearrangement links TRBV18 to TRBJ2-1; 10 bases line up with TRBD2. CDR3 size: 15 residues. Germline lookup yields CDR1 KGHSH and CDR2 LQKENI.

This chain joins TRBV9 and TRBJ2-1; D unclear. The CDR3 covers 13 residues. Trimming removed 4 bases at V and 0 bases at J, with 5 bases between. Germline loops: CDR1 SGDLS, CDR2 YYNGEE. The CDR3 DNA reads TGTGCCAGCAGCCCCCCCTCCTACAATGAGCAGTTCTTC. Translated: CASSPPSYNEQFF.

V usage is TRBV4-3 and J usage is TRBJ2-7; 7 nucleotides align to TRBD2. There are 16 residues in the CDR3. Germline trimming cut 4 bases from V and 6 bases from J; bases unmatched to any gene: 15. Germline V gene lookup returns CDR1 LGHNA and CDR2 YSLEER. For the CDR3, the DNA is TGCGCCAGCAGCCTAACCACTACCCCGGGGAGGGGCGAGCAGTACTTC. Its protein is CASSLTTTPGRGEQYF.

The chain employs TRBV27 and TRBJ1-6, with no clear D. There are 13 residues in the CDR3. Trimming cost V 4 bases and J 7 bases, with 8 bases left between them. The germline V gene has CDR1 MNHEY and CDR2 SMNVEV (reference sequence). The CDR3 DNA is TGTGCCAGCAGTTCATGGGCAAATTCACCCCTCCACTTT. Protein sequence: CASSSWANSPLHF.

The gene calls are TRBV4-2 and TRBJ2-7; the match to TRBD2 covers 12 bases. The trim removed 4 bases at V and 2 bases at J, leaving 0 bases unmatched. Germline V gene lookup returns CDR1 LGHNA and CDR2 YNFKEQ. The length of the CDR3 is 14 residues. CDR3 nucleotides: TGTGCCAGCAGCCGGACTAGCGGGGCCTACGAGCAGTACTTC. Encoded protein: CASSRTSGAYEQYF.

This chain uses TRBV5-4 with TRBJ2-7; possibly TRBD2 for D (6 bases). The CDR3 covers 12 residues. The germline V gene encodes CDR1 SGHNT and CDR2 YYREEE (reference sequence). Trimming took 1 base from V and 7 from J, leaving 9 bases between them. The CDR3 sequence is CASSLRAGEQYF. CDR3 bases: TGTGCCAGCAGCTTGAGGGCGGGAGAGCAGTACTTC. The whole variable domain, remainder taken from reference TRBV5-4 and TRBJ2-7, is ETGVTQSPTHLIKTRGQQVTLRCSSQSGHNTVSWYQQALGQGPQFIFQYYREEENGRGNFPPRFSGLQFPNYSSELNVNALELDDSALYLCASSLRAGEQYFGPGTRLTVT.

The chain combines TRBV11-1 with TRBJ2-2; the D gene is possibly TRBD2 (5 bases). The CDR3 sequence is 13 residues long. Germline V gene data show CDR1 as SGHAT and CDR2 as FQDESV (reference sequence). Trimming stripped 3 bases from V and 4 bases from J, with 6 bases between. DNA of the CDR3: TGTGCCAGCAGCTTTGAGGGCACCGGGGAGCTGTTTTTT. This encodes CASSFEGTGELFF.

The chain is built from TRBV7-9 and TRBJ2-1; D is undetermined. CDR1 and CDR2 (germline): SEHNR, FQNEAQ (reference sequence). The CDR3 runs 14 residues. Deletions cut 5 bases from V and 6 bases from J, with 14 bases between. CDR3 sequence reads: CASSPHRAVNEQFF. The CDR3 DNA reads as TGTGCCAGCAGCCCGCATCGGGCAGTCAATGAGCAGTTCTTC.

A note on this clone: The junction and the germline gene differ at one end; a read error may be behind it. The rearrangement links TRBV5-1 to TRBJ2-3; 7 bases are a match to TRBD1. CDR1 SGHRS and CDR2 YFSETQ come from the germline V gene. The CDR3 has 13 residues. The CDR3, as DNA: TGCGCCAGCAGATATCAGGGGACAGAAACGCAGTATTTT. Protein product: CASRYQGTETQYF.

The chain is built from TRBV5-4 and TRBJ2-5; 7 bases line up with TRBD2. The CDR3 is 16 residues long. V was pared by 4 bases and J by 4 bases, with 13 bases of the junction left unmatched. The germline V gene encodes CDR1 SGHNT and CDR2 YYREEE (reference sequence). The chain's CDR3 is CASSPGASGRGETQYF. CDR3 bases: TGTGCCAGCAGCCCGGGCGCTAGCGGCCGGGGAGAGACCCAGTACTTC.

The J gene is TRBJ2-2, the V gene TRBV11-2, with 8 nucleotides matching TRBD1. Unmatched junction bases numbered 5, after V lost 5 bases and J lost 0 bases. The CDR3 runs 16 residues. Looked up from germline, CDR1 is SGHAT and CDR2 is FQNNGV. CDR3 region: CASSERQGSNTGELFF. The CDR3 DNA is TGTGCCAGCAGCGAACGACAGGGGTCGAACACCGGGGAGCTGTTTTTT.

The chain has TRBV18 and TRBJ2-5; D is possibly TRBD1 (6 bases). Trimming pared 3 bases from V and 2 bases from J, leaving 10 bases between. The CDR3 is 14 amino acids. CDR1 KGHSH and CDR2 LQKENI come from the germline V gene. The CDR3 sequence: CASSPRQDQETQYF. The DNA for the CDR3 is TGTGCCAGCTCACCCCGACAGGATCAAGAGACCCAGTACTTC.

V is TRBV4-1 and J is TRBJ1-2; D remains unclear. Germline V gives CDR1 MGHRA, CDR2 YSYEKL. Deletions cut 3 bases from V and 8 bases from J, with 13 bases between. This CDR3 has 13 amino acids. DNA of the CDR3: TGCGCCAGCAGCCACCGCGAAGAGAGGGGCTACACCTTC. This sequence encodes CASSHREERGYTF.

The V and J genes are TRBV7-8 and TRBJ2-3; the D is unclear. This CDR3 comprises 14 residues. Germline loops: CDR1 SGHVS, CDR2 FQNEAQ. V was shortened by 5 bases and J by 2 bases, with 11 bases between the two germline ends. CDR3 in DNA: TGTGCCAGCAGCCCCCGCTATGACACAGATACGCAGTATTTT. It translates to CASSPRYDTDTQYF.

The chain recombines TRBV5-1 with TRBJ2-1; D uncertain. Trimming stripped 2 bases from V and 7 bases from J, with 7 bases between. The CDR3 runs 12 residues. Germline V gene data show CDR1 as SGHRS and CDR2 as YFSETQ. The CDR3 protein is CASSFHQNEQFF. DNA for the CDR3: TGCGCCAGCAGCTTCCACCAGAATGAGCAGTTCTTC. Full variable domain (rest looked up from reference TRBV5-1 and TRBJ2-1): KAGVTQTPRYLIKTRGQQVTLSCSPISGHRSVSWYQQTPGQGLQFLFEYFSETQRNKGNFPGRFSGRQFSNSRSEMNVSTLELGDSALYLCASSFHQNEQFFGPGTRLTVL.

This rearrangement joins TRBV5-1 to TRBJ2-5, with TRBD2 identical over 9 bases. Trimming at V came to 5 bases and at J to 3 bases, leaving 2 bases not matched to a gene. Germline V CDR1 and CDR2: SGHRS, YFSETQ. The CDR3 consists of 13 residues. The CDR3 loop reads CASRLAGEETQYF. The CDR3 nucleotides are TGCGCCAGCAGGTTAGCGGGGGAAGAGACCCAGTACTTC. Complete variable domain (other parts from reference TRBV5-1 and TRBJ2-5): KAGVTQTPRYLIKTRGQQVTLSCSPISGHRSVSWYQQTPGQGLQFLFEYFSETQRNKGNFPGRFSGRQFSNSRSEMNVSTLELGDSALYLCASRLAGEETQYFGPGTRLLVL.

This clone was observed a single time. Other DNA variants within this sample encode the same CDR3. The V gene is TRBV9, the J gene TRBJ2-3, with D uncertain. Germline loops: CDR1 SGDLS, CDR2 YYNGEE. Trimming cost V 0 bases and J 3 bases, with 2 bases left between them. The CDR3 sequence is 12 residues long. CDR3 region: CASSVATDTQYF. The CDR3 nucleotides read TGTGCCAGCAGCGTAGCGACAGATACGCAGTATTTT.

This chain joins TRBV5-1 and TRBJ2-7; 11 positions match TRBD2. CDR1 and CDR2 from the germline V gene are SGHRS and YFSETQ. The CDR3 loop spans 16 amino acids. V shed 4 bases, J shed 0 bases, and the junction held 6 bases outside the gene matches. The CDR3 sequence is CASSPPGLAASYEQYF. In nucleotides, the CDR3 is TGCGCCAGCAGCCCTCCGGGACTAGCGGCCTCCTACGAGCAGTACTTC.

V gene TRBV5-4 combines with J gene TRBJ2-7; no clear D. Germline V lookup: CDR1 SGHNT, CDR2 YYREEE (reference sequence). V was clipped by 1 base and J by 6 bases, with 11 bases between them. This CDR3 has 13 amino acids. For the CDR3, the DNA is TGTGCCAGCAGCTTGCCCGACTTAGGCGAGCAGTACTTC. Translated: CASSLPDLGEQYF.